The text below deals with one T cell receptor beta chain. Germline-derived CDR1 and CDR2 are SEHNR and FQNEAQ (reference sequence). With 1 base clipped from V and 4 bases from J, the junction kept 5 bases outside the gene matches. CDR3 length: 15 amino acids. Study members were between roughly 18 and 100 years old and lived in around 24 US regions. Clinical history reported by participants formed the basis on which cohorts were assigned. This sample was taken from a study of blood T cell repertoires in COVID-19. In the authors' methods: By means of reference gene primer amplification, nucleated cell counts were estimated. Some clones are missing from TCRdb's copy, which holds only in-frame ones; the method was immunoSEQ multiplex PCR. The DNA was the basis for D and trimming; V, J and clone size are from that table. The sample shows approximately 280,000 clones, 75% to 90% of them seen only once.

The clonotype originates from a woman between 45 and 60 years old who had recovered from COVID-19. This chain links TRBV7-9 with TRBJ1-2; 8 bases map to TRBD1. What was sequenced was PBMCs or T cells enriched from blood (not recorded which). For the CDR3, the DNA is TGTGCCAGCAGCTTAGGACCGGACAGGGCCTATGGCTACACCTTC. Protein: CASSLGPDRAYGYTF.